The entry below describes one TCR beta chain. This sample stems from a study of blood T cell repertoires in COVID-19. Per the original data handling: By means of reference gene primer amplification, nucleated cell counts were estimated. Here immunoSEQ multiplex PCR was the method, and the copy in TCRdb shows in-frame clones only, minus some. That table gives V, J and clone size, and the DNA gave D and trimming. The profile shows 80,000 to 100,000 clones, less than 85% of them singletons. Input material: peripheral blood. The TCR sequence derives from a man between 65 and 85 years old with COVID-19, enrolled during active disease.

The CDR3 sequence: CASSNQGIYEQYF. The CDR3 nucleotides read TGTGCCAGCAGCAATCAGGGGATATACGAGCAGTACTTC. The chain is built from TRBV7-2 and TRBJ2-7, with D possibly matching TRBD1 (6 bases). Germline loops: CDR1 SGHTA, CDR2 FQGNSA. The ends were cut back, 5 bases at V and 4 bases at J, with 12 bases in the middle. This CDR3 spans 13 amino acids.